This TCR beta chain derives from a study of T cell responses to AZD1222 COVID-19 vaccine. Findings and caveats of the study: Targeting of unmutated variant regions was reportedly seen in nearly half of spike-specific TCRs.

On this clone itself: The antigen is not known.

The ends were cut back, 4 bases at V and 5 bases at J, with 26 bases in the middle. This CDR3 contains 18 residues. The germline V gene encodes CDR1 SNHLY and CDR2 FYNNEI. Produced via immunoSEQ multiplex PCR; TCRdb's table is partial and in-frame only. This sample has 130,000 to 150,000 clones, with about 87% found just once. The chain links TRBV2 to TRBJ1-1; D gene unclear. The sequencing used peripheral blood, collected on day 0 of AZD1222 vaccination. This clonotype was sampled from an adult in good health. Here the CDR3 DNA reads TGTGCCAGCAGTGTGGCCGAACTTTTGCGGGGAGAAGGGACTGAAGCTTTCTTT. Its protein product is CASSVAELLRGEGTEAFF.